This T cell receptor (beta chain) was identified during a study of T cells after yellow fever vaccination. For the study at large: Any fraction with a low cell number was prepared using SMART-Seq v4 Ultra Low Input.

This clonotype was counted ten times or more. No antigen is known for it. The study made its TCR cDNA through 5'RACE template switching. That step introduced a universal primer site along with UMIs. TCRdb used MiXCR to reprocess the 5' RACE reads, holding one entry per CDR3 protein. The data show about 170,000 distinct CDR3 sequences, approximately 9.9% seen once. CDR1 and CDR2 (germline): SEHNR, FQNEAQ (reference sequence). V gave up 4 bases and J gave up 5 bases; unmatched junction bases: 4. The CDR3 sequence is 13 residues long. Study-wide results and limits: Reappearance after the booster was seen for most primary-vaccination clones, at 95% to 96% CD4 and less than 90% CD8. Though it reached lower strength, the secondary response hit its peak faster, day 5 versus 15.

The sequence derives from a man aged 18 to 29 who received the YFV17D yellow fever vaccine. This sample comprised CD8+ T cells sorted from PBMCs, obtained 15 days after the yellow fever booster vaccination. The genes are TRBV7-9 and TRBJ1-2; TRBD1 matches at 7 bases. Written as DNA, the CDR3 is TGTGCCAGCAGCTCGACAGGGTTTTATGGCTACACCTTC. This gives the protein CASSSTGFYGYTF.